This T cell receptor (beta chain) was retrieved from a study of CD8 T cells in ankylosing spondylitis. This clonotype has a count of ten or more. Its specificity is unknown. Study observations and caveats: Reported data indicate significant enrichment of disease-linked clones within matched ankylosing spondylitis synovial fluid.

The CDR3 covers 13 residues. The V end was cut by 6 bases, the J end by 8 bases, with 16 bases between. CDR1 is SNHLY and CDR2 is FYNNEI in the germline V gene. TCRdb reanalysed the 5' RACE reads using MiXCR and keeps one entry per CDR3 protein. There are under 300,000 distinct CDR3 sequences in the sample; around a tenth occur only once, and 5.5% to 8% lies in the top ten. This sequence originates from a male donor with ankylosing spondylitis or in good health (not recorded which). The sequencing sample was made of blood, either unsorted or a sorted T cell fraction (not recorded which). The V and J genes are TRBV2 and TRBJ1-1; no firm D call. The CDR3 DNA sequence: TGTGCCAGCAGCTCCACCGTGGGCAGGGAAGCTTTCTTT. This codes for CASSSTVGREAFF.